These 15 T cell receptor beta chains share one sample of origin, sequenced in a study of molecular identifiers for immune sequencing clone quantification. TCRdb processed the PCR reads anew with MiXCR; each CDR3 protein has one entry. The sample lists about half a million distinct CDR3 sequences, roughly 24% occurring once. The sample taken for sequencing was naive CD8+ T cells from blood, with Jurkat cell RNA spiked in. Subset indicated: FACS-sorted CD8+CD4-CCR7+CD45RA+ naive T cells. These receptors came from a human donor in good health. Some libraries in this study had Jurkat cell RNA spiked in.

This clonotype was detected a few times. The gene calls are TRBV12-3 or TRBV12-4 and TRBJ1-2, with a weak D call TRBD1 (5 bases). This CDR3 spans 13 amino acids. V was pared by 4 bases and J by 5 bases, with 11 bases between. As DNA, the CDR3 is TGTGCCAGCAGTTACCGGACAACGTATGGCTACACCTTC. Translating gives CASSYRTTYGYTF.

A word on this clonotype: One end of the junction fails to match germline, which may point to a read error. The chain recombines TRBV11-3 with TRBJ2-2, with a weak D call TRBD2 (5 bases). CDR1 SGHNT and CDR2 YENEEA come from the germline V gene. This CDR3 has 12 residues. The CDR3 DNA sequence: TGTGCCGGCAGCCCCGGGGTCGGGGAGCTGTTTTTT. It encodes CAGSPGVGELFF.

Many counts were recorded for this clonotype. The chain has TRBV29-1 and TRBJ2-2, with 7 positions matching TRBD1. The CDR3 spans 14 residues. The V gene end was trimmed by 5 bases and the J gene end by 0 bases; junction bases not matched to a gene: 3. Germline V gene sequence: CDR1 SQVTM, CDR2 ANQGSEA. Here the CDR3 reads CSVPDRTNTGELFF. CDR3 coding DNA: TGCAGCGTTCCGGACAGGACGAACACCGGGGAGCTGTTTTTT.

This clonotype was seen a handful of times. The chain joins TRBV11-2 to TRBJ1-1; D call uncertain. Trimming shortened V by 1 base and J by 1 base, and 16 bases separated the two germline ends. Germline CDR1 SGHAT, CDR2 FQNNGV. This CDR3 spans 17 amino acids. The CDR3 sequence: CASSLGVRRRTNTEAFF. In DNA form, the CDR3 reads TGTGCCAGCAGCTTAGGGGTAAGGCGTCGAACGAACACTGAAGCTTTCTTT.

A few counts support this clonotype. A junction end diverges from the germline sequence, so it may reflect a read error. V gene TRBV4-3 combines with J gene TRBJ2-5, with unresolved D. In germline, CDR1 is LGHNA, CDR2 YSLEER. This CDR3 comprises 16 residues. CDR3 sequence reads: CASSQGFDRYQEPQYF. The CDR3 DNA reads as TGCGCCAGCAGCCAAGGCTTTGACCGTTACCAAGAGCCCCAGTACTTC.

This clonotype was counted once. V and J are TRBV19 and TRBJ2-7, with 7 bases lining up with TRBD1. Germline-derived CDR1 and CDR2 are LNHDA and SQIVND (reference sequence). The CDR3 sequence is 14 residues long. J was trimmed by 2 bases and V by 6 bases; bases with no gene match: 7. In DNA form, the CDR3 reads TGTGCCAGTAGGTCCTCAGGGGGACCCTACGAGCAGTACTTC. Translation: CASRSSGGPYEQYF. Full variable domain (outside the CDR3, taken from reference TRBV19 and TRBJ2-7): DGGITQSPKYLFRKEGQNVTLSCEQNLNHDAMYWYRQDPGQGLRLIYYSQIVNDFQKGDIAEGYSVSREKKESFPLTVTSAQKNPTAFYLCASRSSGGPYEQYFGPGTRLTVT.

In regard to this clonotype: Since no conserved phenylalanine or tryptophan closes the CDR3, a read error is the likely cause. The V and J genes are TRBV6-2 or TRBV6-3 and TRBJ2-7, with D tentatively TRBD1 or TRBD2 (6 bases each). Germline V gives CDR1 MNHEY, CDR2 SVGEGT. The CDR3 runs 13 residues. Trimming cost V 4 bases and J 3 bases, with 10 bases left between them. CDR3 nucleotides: TGTGCCAGCAGTTTCGAGGGGGGCTACGAGCAGTACTAC. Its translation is CASSFEGGYEQYY.

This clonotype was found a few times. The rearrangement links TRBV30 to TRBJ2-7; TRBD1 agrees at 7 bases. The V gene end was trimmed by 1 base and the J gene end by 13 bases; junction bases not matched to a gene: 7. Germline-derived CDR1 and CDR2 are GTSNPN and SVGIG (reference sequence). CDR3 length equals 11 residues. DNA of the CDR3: TGTGCCTGGAGTGCATCCGGGACAGACTACTTC. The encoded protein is CAWSASGTDYF.

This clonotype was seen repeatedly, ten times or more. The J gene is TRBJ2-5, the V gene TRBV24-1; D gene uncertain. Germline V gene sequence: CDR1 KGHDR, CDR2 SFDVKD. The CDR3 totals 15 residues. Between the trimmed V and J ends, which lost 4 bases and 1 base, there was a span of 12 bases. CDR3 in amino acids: CATSDPDTTQETQYF. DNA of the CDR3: TGTGCCACCAGTGACCCCGACACGACCCAAGAGACCCAGTACTTC.

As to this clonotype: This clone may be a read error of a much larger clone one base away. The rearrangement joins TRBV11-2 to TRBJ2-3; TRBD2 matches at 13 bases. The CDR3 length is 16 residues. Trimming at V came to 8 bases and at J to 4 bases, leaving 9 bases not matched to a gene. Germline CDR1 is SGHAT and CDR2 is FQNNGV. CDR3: CASRPWTSGGADTQYF. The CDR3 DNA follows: TGTGCCAGCCGCCCATGGACTAGCGGGGGAGCAGATACGCAGTATTTT.

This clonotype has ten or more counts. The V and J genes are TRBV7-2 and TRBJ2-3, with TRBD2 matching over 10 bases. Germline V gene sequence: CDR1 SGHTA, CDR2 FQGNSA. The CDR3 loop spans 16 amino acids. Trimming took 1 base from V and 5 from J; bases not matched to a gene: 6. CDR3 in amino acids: CASSLVLAGAGDTQYF. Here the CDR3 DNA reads TGTGCCAGCAGCTTAGTTCTAGCGGGAGCTGGAGATACGCAGTATTTT. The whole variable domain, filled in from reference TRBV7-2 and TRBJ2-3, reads GAGVSQSPSNKVTEKGKDVELRCDPISGHTALYWYRQSLGQGLEFLIYFQGNSAPDKSGLPSDRFSAERTGGSVSTLTIQRTQQEDSAVYLCASSLVLAGAGDTQYFGPGTRLTVL.

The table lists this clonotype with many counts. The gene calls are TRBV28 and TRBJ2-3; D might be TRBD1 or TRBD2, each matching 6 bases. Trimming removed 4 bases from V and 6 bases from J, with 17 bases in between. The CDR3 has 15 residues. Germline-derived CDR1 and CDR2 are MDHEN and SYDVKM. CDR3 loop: CASSSDYPGGDTQYF. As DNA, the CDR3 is TGTGCCAGCAGTTCGGACTACCCTGGGGGCGATACGCAGTATTTT.

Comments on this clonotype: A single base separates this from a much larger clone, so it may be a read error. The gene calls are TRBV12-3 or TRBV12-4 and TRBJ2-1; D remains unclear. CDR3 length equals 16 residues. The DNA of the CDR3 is TGTGCCAGCAGCCCCTACGCTCCCCACAACTACAATGAGCAGTCCTTC. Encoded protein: CASSPYAPHNYNEQSF.

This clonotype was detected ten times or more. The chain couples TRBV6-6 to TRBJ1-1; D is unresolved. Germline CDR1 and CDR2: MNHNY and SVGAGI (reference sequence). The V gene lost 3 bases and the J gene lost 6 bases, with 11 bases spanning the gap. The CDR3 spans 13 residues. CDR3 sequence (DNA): TGTGCCAGCAGTTATGGAGAGGGCGCTGAAGCTTTCTTT. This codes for CASSYGEGAEAFF.

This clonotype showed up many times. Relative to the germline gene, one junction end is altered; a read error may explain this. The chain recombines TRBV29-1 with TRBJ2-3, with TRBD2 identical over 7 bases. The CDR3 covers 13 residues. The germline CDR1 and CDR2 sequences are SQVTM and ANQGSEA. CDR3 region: CSVEAGSTDTQYF. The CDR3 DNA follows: TGCAGCGTAGAAGCGGGGAGCACAGATACGCAGTATTTT.